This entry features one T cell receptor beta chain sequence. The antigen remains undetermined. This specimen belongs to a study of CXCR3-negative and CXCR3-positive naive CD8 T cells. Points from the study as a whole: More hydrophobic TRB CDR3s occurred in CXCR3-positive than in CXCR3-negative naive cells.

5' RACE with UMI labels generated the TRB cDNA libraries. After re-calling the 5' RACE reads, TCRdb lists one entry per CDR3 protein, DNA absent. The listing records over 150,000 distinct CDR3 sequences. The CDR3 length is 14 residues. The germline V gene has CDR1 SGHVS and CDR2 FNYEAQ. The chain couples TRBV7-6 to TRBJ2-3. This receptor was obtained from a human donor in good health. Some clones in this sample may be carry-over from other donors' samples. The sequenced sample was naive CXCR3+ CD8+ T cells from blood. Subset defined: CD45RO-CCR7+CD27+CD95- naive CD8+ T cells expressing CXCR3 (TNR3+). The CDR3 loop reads CASSLEPLGDTQYF.